The 18 T cell receptor beta chains in this list originate from one sample, sequenced in a study of blood T cell repertoires in COVID-19. Assay used: immunoSEQ multiplex PCR; TCRdb lists only in-frame clones, some missing. Of fewer than 450,000 clones in the sample, about 91% were seen once. Sequences were obtained from peripheral blood. These receptors were obtained from a woman aged 50 to 60 with COVID-19, enrolled during active disease.

V and J are TRBV5-4 and TRBJ1-5, with unresolved D. The CDR3 runs to 15 residues. The germline V gene encodes CDR1 SGHNT and CDR2 YYREEE (reference sequence). Trimming cost V 0 bases and J 4 bases, with 11 bases left between them. The CDR3 is CASSLAGSGNQPQHF. The CDR3 DNA sequence: TGTGCCAGCAGCTTGGCGGGATCGGGAAATCAGCCCCAGCATTTT.

This clone has a single count. V is TRBV6-1 and J is TRBJ1-1, with D hard to call. Trimming removed 4 bases at V and 3 bases at J, with 21 bases between. The CDR3 sequence is 17 residues long. Germline CDR1 MNHNS, CDR2 SASEGT. The CDR3 here is CASSAGRWVLEDTEAFF. The DNA for the CDR3 is TGTGCCAGCAGTGCGGGAAGGTGGGTCCTGGAGGACACTGAAGCTTTCTTT.

This clone was recorded once. This chain links TRBV2 with TRBJ1-3; D uncertain. The CDR3 loop spans 14 amino acids. Germline lookup yields CDR1 SNHLY and CDR2 FYNNEI. Trimming removed 7 bases at V and 4 bases at J, with 14 bases between. The CDR3 reads CASMINFSGNTIYF. CDR3 bases: TGTGCCAGCATGATAAACTTCTCGGGAAACACCATATATTTT.

This clone appeared once. The genes are TRBV7-9 and TRBJ2-2; no reliable D call. CDR1 and CDR2 from the germline V gene are SEHNR and FQNEAQ (reference sequence). The CDR3 length is 11 residues. With 7 bases removed from V and 8 bases from J, the gap between germline ends came to 8 bases. CDR3 sequence: CASTFGGELFF. The CDR3 nucleotides are TGTGCCAGCACCTTCGGGGGGGAGCTGTTTTTT. The full variable domain, its missing parts supplied by reference TRBV7-9 and TRBJ2-2, is DTGVSQNPRHKITKRGQNVTFRCDPISEHNRLYWYRQTLGQGPEFLTYFQNEAQLEKSRLLSDRFSAERPKGSFSTLEIQRTEQGDSAMYLCASTFGGELFFGEGSRLTVL.

V usage is TRBV6-5 and J usage is TRBJ1-3; D gene unclear. CDR3 size: 12 residues. The germline V and J ends were trimmed by 6 bases and 1 base, with 4 bases remaining between them. Germline lookup yields CDR1 MNHEY and CDR2 SVGAGI. CDR3 loop: CASRLSGNTIYF. DNA of the CDR3: TGTGCCAGCAGGTTATCTGGAAACACCATATATTTT.

This clone has a single count. This chain connects TRBV6-6 to TRBJ1-5, with D unresolved. The CDR3 consists of 10 residues. V was clipped by 2 bases and J by 15 bases, with 8 bases between them. Germline V gene sequence: CDR1 MNHNY, CDR2 SVGAGI (reference sequence). The CDR3 here is CASSYLVVHF. Written as DNA, the CDR3 is TGTGCCAGCAGTTACCTCGTCGTGCATTTT.

The J gene is TRBJ1-1, the V gene TRBV12-3 or TRBV12-4; D is unclear. The CDR3 is made up of 13 amino acids. V gave up 3 bases and J gave up 3 bases, with 8 bases separating them. CDR3 DNA sequence: TGTGCCAGCAGTTTCCAGCGGGACACTGAAGCTTTCTTT. Protein: CASSFQRDTEAFF.

The CDR3 spells CAWSVLSRDGYTF. The CDR3 DNA reads as TGTGCCTGGAGTGTCCTGTCCAGGGATGGCTACACCTTC. The genes are TRBV30 and TRBJ1-2, with D tentatively TRBD1 (5 bases). The CDR3 contains 13 residues. Looked up from germline, CDR1 is GTSNPN and CDR2 is SVGIG (reference sequence). The germline V and J ends were trimmed by 0 bases and 6 bases, with 11 bases remaining between them.

This clone was observed once. The chain carries TRBV9 and TRBJ2-1; D perhaps matches TRBD2 (5 bases). Trimming pared 0 bases from V and 7 bases from J, leaving 14 bases between. Germline V gives CDR1 SGDLS, CDR2 YYNGEE. This CDR3 comprises 15 residues. CDR3 nucleotides: TGTGCCAGCAGCGTAGTCCTAGGACCGGGGAATGAGCAGTTCTTC. Its translation is CASSVVLGPGNEQFF.

This sequence joins TRBV5-4 and TRBJ2-6; 9 bases map to TRBD2. This CDR3 has 20 amino acids. J lost 2 bases, V lost 4 bases, and 16 bases had no gene match. Germline assignment: CDR1 SGHNT and CDR2 YYREEE (reference sequence). CDR3: CASSLGPLPSGVTGANVLTF. The CDR3 coding sequence is TGTGCCAGCAGCCTGGGGCCTCTCCCTAGCGGGGTGACTGGGGCCAACGTCCTGACTTTC.

V gene TRBV2 combines with J gene TRBJ2-1, with unresolved D. With 1 base removed from V and 4 bases from J, the gap between germline ends came to 5 bases. The germline V gene has CDR1 SNHLY and CDR2 FYNNEI. The CDR3 is 13 amino acids. As DNA, the CDR3 is TGTGCCAGCAGTGAAGGGCCGTACAATGAGCAGTTCTTC. It encodes CASSEGPYNEQFF.

The chain uses TRBV12-3 or TRBV12-4 and TRBJ1-1, with 7 bases fitting TRBD1. The CDR3 totals 13 residues. Trimming took 5 bases from V and 10 from J; bases not matched to a gene: 10. The chain's CDR3 is CASSPGQVDAAFF. Written as DNA, the CDR3 is TGTGCCAGCAGTCCTGGACAGGTTGACGCAGCTTTCTTT.

This clone appeared a single time. This chain connects TRBV15 to TRBJ2-1; 8 nucleotides match TRBD2. Germline CDR1 reads LNHNV; CDR2 reads YYDKDF (reference sequence). V lost 3 bases and J lost 3; bases outside the gene matches: 7. CDR3 length: 16 amino acids. CDR3 sequence (DNA): TGTGCCACCAGCAGCAGACTAGCGCGAGTCTACAATGAGCAGTTCTTC. This sequence encodes CATSSRLARVYNEQFF.

This chain joins TRBV2 and TRBJ1-2; D is undetermined. The length of the CDR3 is 14 residues. CDR1 is SNHLY and CDR2 is FYNNEI in the germline V gene. V lost 6 bases to trimming and J lost 6 bases, with 17 bases between them. CDR3 bases: TGTGCCAGCAGGAAGACCGCGAGCCAGGATGGCTACACCTTC. This encodes CASRKTASQDGYTF.

Remarks on this clone: Other DNA sequences in this specimen translate into the identical CDR3. The V and J genes are TRBV9 and TRBJ2-1; D gene ambiguous. Trimming left V 2 bases short and J 1 base short, with 10 bases between. Germline V gene sequence: CDR1 SGDLS, CDR2 YYNGEE. This CDR3 has 15 residues. DNA of the CDR3: TGTGCCAGCAGCGTGGGCTACAGTTCCTACAATGAGCAGTTCTTC. Translated: CASSVGYSSYNEQFF.

The V gene is TRBV19, the J gene TRBJ2-7; 7 positions agree with TRBD1. The V segment lost 5 bases and the J segment 6 bases; nucleotides outside the gene matches: 13. The CDR3 extends over 15 amino acids. Germline loops: CDR1 LNHDA, CDR2 SQIVND (reference sequence). Here the CDR3 reads CASSEVWGQSIEQYF. The CDR3 region has the DNA TGTGCCAGTAGTGAGGTTTGGGGACAGTCTATCGAGCAGTACTTC.

This sequence joins TRBV5-4 and TRBJ1-4; 8 positions match TRBD1. CDR3 length: 14 amino acids. Germline loops: CDR1 SGHNT, CDR2 YYREEE (reference sequence). V shed 5 bases, J shed 8 bases, and the junction held 8 bases outside the gene matches. The CDR3 loop is CASSPQGVGEKLFF. DNA for the CDR3: TGTGCCAGCAGTCCACAGGGGGTTGGGGAAAAACTGTTTTTT.

This clone was picked up a small number of times. The rearrangement joins TRBV30 to TRBJ1-6; D is possibly TRBD1 (5 bases). V lost 0 bases and J lost 10, with 16 bases in between. Germline assignment: CDR1 GTSNPN and CDR2 SVGIG (reference sequence). The CDR3 has 15 residues. The CDR3 region has the DNA TGTGCCTGGAGTGTCGGTAGCGGAGGGGAATCACCCCTCCACTTT. Encoded protein: CAWSVGSGGESPLHF.